The next 12 T cell receptor beta chains were all read from a single sample in a study of radiotherapy plus CTLA-4 blockade in lung cancer. Sequencing was performed with immunoSEQ multiplex PCR; in TCRdb, only in-frame clones are kept and a portion is missing. This table holds 50,000 to 70,000 clones, around 80% found once. The sequences come from peripheral blood, collected from a patient treated with radiotherapy plus ipilimumab. The source is a human donor with non-small cell lung cancer whose response to radiotherapy plus ipilimumab could not be evaluated.

This clone was found once. This chain links TRBV7-2 with TRBJ2-2; the match to TRBD2 covers 12 bases. Germline V gives CDR1 SGHTA, CDR2 FQGNSA. The CDR3 sequence is 17 residues long. The J segment lost 4 bases and the V segment lost 2 bases, leaving 5 bases of the junction unmatched. CDR3 amino acids: CASSLTSGGQGTGELFF. The CDR3 DNA is TGTGCCAGCAGCTTAACTAGCGGGGGGCAGGGCACCGGGGAGCTGTTTTTT.

This clone was counted once. The rearrangement uses TRBV7-9 and TRBJ1-1; 12 nucleotides agree with TRBD1. The V gene's germline CDR1 is SEHNR and CDR2 FQNEAQ (reference sequence). After removal of 1 base from V and 6 bases from J, the junction contained 12 bases not matched to a gene. The CDR3 extends over 18 amino acids. This CDR3 reads CASSLDVGTGGGGPEAFF. The CDR3, as DNA: TGTGCCAGCAGCTTAGATGTCGGGACAGGGGGCGGGGGACCTGAAGCTTTCTTT. The whole variable domain, remainder taken from reference TRBV7-9 and TRBJ1-1, is DTGVSQNPRHKITKRGQNVTFRCDPISEHNRLYWYRQTLGQGPEFLTYFQNEAQLEKSRLLSDRFSAERPKGSFSTLEIQRTEQGDSAMYLCASSLDVGTGGGGPEAFFGQGTRLTVV.

The chain carries TRBV5-4 and TRBJ2-5; unclear D gene. The V end lost 2 bases, the J end lost 5 bases, and 10 bases lay between the germline ends. This CDR3 is built from 13 residues. Germline values: CDR1 SGHNT, CDR2 YYREEE (reference sequence). In nucleotides, the CDR3 is TGTGCCAGCAGCTTAGGCGAGGCGGAGACCCAGTACTTC. It is translated as CASSLGEAETQYF. Complete variable domain (other parts from reference TRBV5-4 and TRBJ2-5): ETGVTQSPTHLIKTRGQQVTLRCSSQSGHNTVSWYQQALGQGPQFIFQYYREEENGRGNFPPRFSGLQFPNYSSELNVNALELDDSALYLCASSLGEAETQYFGPGTRLLVL.

The CDR3, as DNA: TGTGCCAGCAGCGAGCACTCTGGGGCCAACGTCCTGACTTTC. This gives the protein CASSEHSGANVLTF. The rearrangement joins TRBV27 to TRBJ2-6; D remains ambiguous. With 6 bases removed from V and 0 bases from J, the gap between germline ends came to 6 bases. Germline CDR1 is MNHEY and CDR2 is SMNVEV (reference sequence). CDR3 length: 14 residues.

The J gene is TRBJ2-5, the V gene TRBV6-5; TRBD2 matches 8 bases. Germline CDR1 and CDR2: MNHEY and SVGAGI. This CDR3 contains 14 residues. Unmatched junction bases numbered 4, after V lost 4 bases and J lost 3 bases. The CDR3 region is CASSFLAGKETQYF. The CDR3 nucleotides are TGTGCCAGCAGTTTTTTAGCGGGGAAAGAGACCCAGTACTTC.

This clone was counted a few times. The gene calls are TRBV5-4 and TRBJ2-5, with D perhaps TRBD2 (7 bases). The end of the DNA fits TRBJ2-7 better, so the J call may be wrong. Germline lookup yields CDR1 SGHNT and CDR2 YYREEE (reference sequence). The CDR3 has 17 residues. The CDR3 spells CASSWGGGAGVSYEQYF. The DNA of the CDR3 is TGTGCCAGCAGCTGGGGGGGCGGGGCGGGAGTGTCCTACGAGCAGTACTTC.

There are a few counts of this clone. The chain has TRBV9 and TRBJ1-3; D call uncertain. Germline-derived CDR1 and CDR2 are SGDLS and YYNGEE. With 4 bases removed from V and 3 bases from J, the gap between germline ends came to 20 bases. This CDR3 is built from 17 residues. CDR3 in DNA: TGTGCCAGCAGCCACATTCGAAACACAGAACGTGGAAACACCATATATTTT. This codes for CASSHIRNTERGNTIYF.

The genes are TRBV4-3 and TRBJ1-2, with D possibly being TRBD1 (5 bases). The ends were cut back, 0 bases at V and 6 bases at J, with 11 bases in the middle. Germline CDR1 is LGHNA and CDR2 is YSLEER. The CDR3 extends over 14 amino acids. CDR3 bases: TGCGCCAGCAGCCAAGAACAAGGGGCTCATGGCTACACCTTC. This sequence encodes CASSQEQGAHGYTF.

This chain uses TRBV27 with TRBJ2-7; D is perhaps TRBD1 (5 bases). Germline values: CDR1 MNHEY, CDR2 SMNVEV (reference sequence). CDR3 length: 15 residues. V lost 6 bases and J lost 0, with 15 bases in between. The chain's CDR3 is CASSIPDRNSYEQYF. The DNA of the CDR3 is TGTGCCAGCAGCATACCCGACAGAAACTCCTACGAGCAGTACTTC.

The V and J genes are TRBV5-6 and TRBJ2-7; 11 bases agree with TRBD2. In germline, CDR1 is SGHDT, CDR2 YYEEEE. Trimming cost V 4 bases and J 7 bases; bases outside gene matches: 10. This CDR3 has 15 residues. The CDR3 DNA reads TGTGCCAGCAGCCCTTTAGCGGGAGGGAGCGGGGAGCAGTACTTC. This encodes CASSPLAGGSGEQYF.

The chain uses TRBV21-1 and TRBJ2-5; TRBD2, as called in the table, went unchecked against the DNA. TRBV21-1 is tagged as a pseudogene. The length of the CDR3 is 18 residues. The CDR3 loop is CASSKDRLAETIVETQYF. Here the CDR3 DNA reads TGTGCCAGCAGCAAAGATCGACTAGCGGAGACAATTGTGGAGACCCAGTACTTC.

This chain joins TRBV7-2 and TRBJ2-3; D uncertain. Germline CDR1 and CDR2: SGHTA and FQGNSA. The length of the CDR3 is 12 residues. Trimming removed 4 bases from V and 3 bases from J, with 5 bases in between. CDR3 sequence reads: CASSSETDTQYF. CDR3 in DNA: TGTGCCAGCAGCTCAGAAACAGATACGCAGTATTTT.